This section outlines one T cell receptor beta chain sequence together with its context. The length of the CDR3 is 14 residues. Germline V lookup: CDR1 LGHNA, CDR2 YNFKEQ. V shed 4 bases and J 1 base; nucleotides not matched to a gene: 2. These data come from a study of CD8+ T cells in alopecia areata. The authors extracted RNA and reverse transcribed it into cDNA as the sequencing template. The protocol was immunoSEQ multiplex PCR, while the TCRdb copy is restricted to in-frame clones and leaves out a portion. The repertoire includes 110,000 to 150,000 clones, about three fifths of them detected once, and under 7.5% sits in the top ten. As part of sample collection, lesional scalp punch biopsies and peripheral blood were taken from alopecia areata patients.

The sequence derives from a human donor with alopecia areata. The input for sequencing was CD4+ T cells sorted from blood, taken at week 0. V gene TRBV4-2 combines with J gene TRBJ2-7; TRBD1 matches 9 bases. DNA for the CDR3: TGTGCCAGCAGCCTGGGGACAGGGTCCTACGAGCAGTACTTC. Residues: CASSLGTGSYEQYF.